A selection of T cell receptor beta chains follows, all from one sample in a study of cytomegalovirus exposure and HLA in healthy donors. Libraries were prepared by immunoSEQ multiplex PCR; TCRdb keeps only in-frame clonotypes and omits some of them. The sample has just over 150,000 clones, approximately 70% seen once. The sequenced sample was PBMCs. These receptors all come from a middle-aged man in good health and CMV-seropositive. Both conserved end residues are part of each CDR3. The D gene is left open where the match is weak. Clone size is stated in some rows and not others, as once, few, many or a class when expanded.

v_gene	abundance	d_gene	j_gene	CDR3nt	CDR3aa
TRBV6-4	few	TRBD2	TRBJ2-2	TGTGCCAGGGATGATAGCGGGGTTGACGGGGAGCTGTTTTTT	CARDDSGVDGELFF
TRBV5-4	.	TRBD1	TRBJ2-2	TGTGCCAGCAGGGCCGACAGGGTCACCGGGGAGCTGTTTTTT	CASRADRVTGELFF
TRBV10-3	few	.	TRBJ1-2	TGTGCCATCAGTGGGACAGATTACTATGGCTACACCTTC	CAISGTDYYGYTF
TRBV7-6	few	.	TRBJ2-2	TGCGCCAGCAGCTCTCACACCGGGGAGCTGTTTTTT	CASSSHTGELFF
TRBV9	.	.	TRBJ1-2	TGTGCCAGCACTGCAGGGGACGATGGCTACACCTTC	CASTAGDDGYTF
TRBV7-2	.	TRBD2	TRBJ2-3	TGTGCCAGCAGCTCCATAGCGGGGGCCACAGATACGCAGTATTTT	CASSSIAGATDTQYF
TRBV4-3	.	.	TRBJ2-7	TGCGCCAGCAGCCAAGAGAGAGGCTACGAGCAGTACTTC	CASSQERGYEQYF
TRBV6-6	.	.	TRBJ1-4	TGTGCCTCCCAGGGGCCTGGGAATGAAAAACTGTTTTTT	CASQGPGNEKLFF
TRBV9	.	TRBD1	TRBJ1-2	TGTGCCAGCAGCGAAGGGGACAGTAGCTATGGCTACACCTTC	CASSEGDSSYGYTF
TRBV6-1	.	TRBD1	TRBJ1-1	TGTGCCAGCAGTGAAAGGACAGGGGACACTGAAGCTTTCTTT	CASSERTGDTEAFF
TRBV6-6	.	.	TRBJ1-3	TGTGCCAGCACCCCGCGGGGGGTCTTAGGTGGAAACACCATATATTTT	CASTPRGVLGGNTIYF
TRBV4-1	.	.	TRBJ2-5	TGCGCCAGCAGCCTTACCTCGCGGTCGGGAGAGACCCAGTACTTC	CASSLTSRSGETQYF
TRBV7-9	.	.	TRBJ2-7	TGTGCCAGCGGGGGACTTAACTACGAGCAGTACTTC	CASGGLNYEQYF
TRBV18	once	TRBD1	TRBJ2-1	TGTGCCAGCTCACCGGGACAGGGGGCCTACAATGAGCAGTTCTTC	CASSPGQGAYNEQFF
TRBV7-2	.	.	TRBJ2-7	TGTGCCAGCAGCTTAGAGAGGAGGTCCTACGAGCAGTACTTC	CASSLERRSYEQYF
TRBV5-4	.	.	TRBJ2-5	TGTGCCAGCAGCCCACAGGGCCCCCAAGAGACCCAGTACTTC	CASSPQGPQETQYF
TRBV9	few	.	TRBJ1-4	TGTGCCAGCAGCAGGTCTAGCCCACCGGCGGGTTCAACTAATGAAAAACTGTTTTTT	CASSRSSPPAGSTNEKLFF
TRBV6-1	.	TRBD1	TRBJ1-2	TGTGCCAGCAGTGAAGTCCTTAGGACAGGGGGACACTATGGCTACACCTTC	CASSEVLRTGGHYGYTF
TRBV27	.	TRBD1	TRBJ2-1	TGTGCCAGCAGCCTCCAACAGGGGATTTTGAATGAGCAGTTCTTC	CASSLQQGILNEQFF
TRBV30	.	TRBD1	TRBJ1-4	TGTGCCTGGAGTGCACCCCAGACCGGGACAGGGGATGGAAAACTGTTTTTT	CAWSAPQTGTGDGKLFF
TRBV5-1	.	.	TRBJ2-7	TGCGCCAGCAGCCGGGGTAGCTACGAGCAGTACTTC	CASSRGSYEQYF
TRBV9	.	.	TRBJ1-6	TGTGCCAGCAGCGTAGGCCCCAGGAAGAATTCACCCCTCCACTTT	CASSVGPRKNSPLHF
TRBV7-2	.	TRBD2	TRBJ2-5	TGTGCCAGCAGCTCGCCTAGCGGGGGGGCCACCCAAGAGACCCAGTACTTC	CASSSPSGGATQETQYF
TRBV9	.	TRBD1	TRBJ1-2	TGTGCCAGCAGCGGACACAGGGGGATCTATGGCTACACCTTC	CASSGHRGIYGYTF
TRBV15	.	TRBD1	TRBJ2-7	TGTGCCACCAGCAGCTCGTCGGGACAGGACTACGAGCAGTACTTC	CATSSSSGQDYEQYF
TRBV5-1	.	.	TRBJ1-4	TGCGCCAGCAGCTTGGCCGGCGGGAGAGGCGAAAAACTGTTTTTT	CASSLAGGRGEKLFF
TRBV5-1	.	TRBD2	TRBJ2-1	TGCGCCAGCAGCTTGAGCGGGGGGACCCGGAATGAGCAGTTCTTC	CASSLSGGTRNEQFF
TRBV7-9	.	TRBD1	TRBJ2-1	TGTGCCAGCAGCATCTCCGGGACAGGAGCCTTAGATGAGCAGTTCTTC	CASSISGTGALDEQFF
TRBV7-8	once	.	TRBJ2-3	TGTGCCAGCAGCCTTCCTCCCACAGATACGCAGTATTTT	CASSLPPTDTQYF
TRBV7-2	few	TRBD1	TRBJ1-5	TGTGCCAGCAGCCAACGGACAGGGGAAGCCCAGCATTTT	CASSQRTGEAQHF
TRBV7-9	.	.	TRBJ2-2	TGTGCCAGCAGCTTAGTAACCGGGGAGCTGTTTTTT	CASSLVTGELFF
TRBV5-1	.	TRBD1	TRBJ2-7	TGCGCCAGCAGCTTGGGGGGGACAGGATATTCCTACGAGCAGTACTTC	CASSLGGTGYSYEQYF
TRBV7-2	.	TRBD1	TRBJ2-7	TGTGCCAGCAGCCACGACAGGGACGAGCAGTACTTC	CASSHDRDEQYF
TRBV25-1	.	.	TRBJ2-2	TGTGCCAGCAGTAGGGGCGTTTACACCGGGGAGCTGTTTTTT	CASSRGVYTGELFF
TRBV5-1	.	.	TRBJ2-2	TGCGCCAGCAGCTTCGGGGACACCGGGGAGCTGTTTTTT	CASSFGDTGELFF
TRBV6-5	.	.	TRBJ1-2	TGTGCCAGCAGTTACCAGGGGTCGGGCTACACCTTC	CASSYQGSGYTF
TRBV7-9	once	TRBD1	TRBJ1-5	TGTGCCAGCAGCTCTGGATCGGACAGGGACAAGCCCCAGCATTTT	CASSSGSDRDKPQHF
TRBV5-1	.	TRBD2	TRBJ2-1	TGCGCCAGCACAGCGGGGGGCTACAATGAGCAGTTCTTC	CASTAGGYNEQFF
TRBV4-3	.	.	TRBJ1-2	TGCGCCAGCAGCCAAGAAATCGATTGGCCGTTTGGAGCTAACTATGGCTACACCTTC	CASSQEIDWPFGANYGYTF
TRBV7-2	.	TRBD1	TRBJ2-5	TGTGCCAGCAGCTTGGGACAGGGAAGGAAGGAGACCCAGTACTTC	CASSLGQGRKETQYF
TRBV6-5	.	TRBD2	TRBJ2-7	TGTGCCAGCAGTACTAGCGGGGGACTCCACGAGCAGTACTTC	CASSTSGGLHEQYF
TRBV7-9	.	.	TRBJ1-2	TGTGCCAGCAGCTTAGAAACCGGGGAGGGCTACACCTTC	CASSLETGEGYTF
TRBV5-1	.	.	TRBJ1-2	TGCGCCAGCAGCTTGATGACCGGGGTCTACACCTTC	CASSLMTGVYTF
TRBV29-1	.	.	TRBJ2-7	TGCAGCGTTGAAACGGTCCGCGAGCAGTACTTC	CSVETVREQYF
TRBV5-6	.	TRBD1	TRBJ2-7	TGTGCCAGCAGACCCCGGGACAGCTACGAGCAGTACTTC	CASRPRDSYEQYF
TRBV5-1	.	.	TRBJ2-2	TGCGCCAGCAGCTTGGACAGATCGAACACCGGGGAGCTGTTTTTT	CASSLDRSNTGELFF
TRBV6-6	.	TRBD1	TRBJ1-2	TGTGCCAGCAGGGACAGGGATTATGGCTACACCTTC	CASRDRDYGYTF
TRBV6-1	.	.	TRBJ1-1	TGTGCCAGCAGTCCGGACAAGAACACTGAAGCTTTCTTT	CASSPDKNTEAFF
TRBV4-3	.	TRBD2	TRBJ2-3	TGCGCCAGCAGCCCTACTAGCGGGGGGGCAGATACGCAGTATTTT	CASSPTSGGADTQYF
TRBV19	once	.	TRBJ1-2	TGTGCCAGTAGTATCCTCCGACAGGTTACCTATGGCTACACCTTC	CASSILRQVTYGYTF
TRBV27	.	.	TRBJ1-6	TGTGCCAGCAGGACGGCAGGTAACCATTCACCCCTCCACTTT	CASRTAGNHSPLHF
TRBV11-2	.	.	TRBJ2-3	TGTGCCAGCAGCTCACGGGACTCCGCAGATACGCAGTATTTT	CASSSRDSADTQYF
TRBV9	.	TRBD1	TRBJ2-3	TGTGCCAGCAGCGTAGCTGGGACAGCAACAGATACGCAGTATTTT	CASSVAGTATDTQYF
TRBV7-2	.	TRBD1	TRBJ1-5	TGTGCCAGCAGCTTAAGTGGGACAGGCAATCAGCCCCAGCATTTT	CASSLSGTGNQPQHF
TRBV4-3	.	.	TRBJ1-1	TGCGCCAGCAGCCAAGACGGGGGGCTCACTGAAGCTTTCTTT	CASSQDGGLTEAFF